This T cell receptor (beta chain) came from a study of blood T cell repertoires in COVID-19. On the study more broadly: Samples came from the United States, Italy and Spain, spanning acute and convalescent COVID-19. Sources were T cells, B-cell-depleted T cells, or PBMCs; the material itself was cDNA or gDNA.

This clone was observed a single time. Original data processing: Amplification with reference gene primers provided the estimates of nucleated cell counts. Assay used: immunoSEQ multiplex PCR; TCRdb lists only in-frame clones, some missing. V and J calls and clone size are those listed in that table; D and trimming were worked out from the DNA. The table has under 130,000 clones, roughly nine tenths seen once. Germline V gene sequence: CDR1 SQVTM, CDR2 ANQGSEA. This CDR3 is 14 amino acids long. Trimming pared 0 bases from V and 2 bases from J, leaving 11 bases between. This sequence originates from a woman aged 80 or over with acute or convalescent COVID-19. Input material: peripheral blood. The chain combines TRBV29-1 with TRBJ2-7; the D gene is possibly TRBD1 (6 bases). The CDR3 loop is CSVEEGAHPYEQYF. The CDR3 DNA follows: TGCAGCGTTGAAGAGGGGGCACATCCCTACGAGCAGTACTTC.